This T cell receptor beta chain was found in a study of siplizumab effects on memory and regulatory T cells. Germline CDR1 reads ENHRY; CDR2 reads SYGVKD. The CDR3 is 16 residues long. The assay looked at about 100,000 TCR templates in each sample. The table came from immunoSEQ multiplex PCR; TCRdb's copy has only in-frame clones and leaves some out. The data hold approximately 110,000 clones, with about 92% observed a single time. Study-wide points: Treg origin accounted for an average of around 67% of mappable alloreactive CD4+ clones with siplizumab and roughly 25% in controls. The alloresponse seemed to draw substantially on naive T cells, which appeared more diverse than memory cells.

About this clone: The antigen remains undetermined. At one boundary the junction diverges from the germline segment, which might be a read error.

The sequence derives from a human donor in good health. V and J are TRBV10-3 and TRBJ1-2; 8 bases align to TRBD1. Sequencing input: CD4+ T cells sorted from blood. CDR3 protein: CAINEGRTGSDYGYTF. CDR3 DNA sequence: TGTGCCATCAATGAGGGCCGGACAGGGAGTGACTATGGCTACACCTTC.